Listed here are 10 T cell receptor beta chains from one sample, sequenced in a study of T-cell memory formation after mild COVID-19. One entry per CDR3 protein, called by TCRdb with MiXCR from the 5' RACE reads. Of about 340,000 distinct CDR3 sequences in the sample, over 20% were seen once. Sequences were obtained from PBMCs or a T cell subset sorted from them (not recorded which). Receptors originate from an adult woman who had mild COVID-19 (a few samples of this study predate the infection). Cell type and time point are not known.

The V gene is TRBV7-3, the J gene TRBJ1-1; 8 positions match TRBD1. This CDR3 has 14 residues. Looked up from germline, CDR1 is SGHTA and CDR2 is FQGTGA. V shed 5 bases, J shed 4 bases, and the junction held 6 bases outside the gene matches. CDR3 bases: TGTGCCAGCAGCCCAGGACAGGGTATCACTGAAGCTTTCTTT. Its translation is CASSPGQGITEAFF.

This clonotype has just a few counts. V is TRBV20-1 and J is TRBJ1-6; D ambiguous. This CDR3 is 13 amino acids long. Germline-derived CDR1 and CDR2 are DFQATT and SNEGSKA (reference sequence). The V end lost 3 bases, the J end lost 2 bases, and 5 bases lay between the germline ends. In DNA form, the CDR3 reads TGCAGTGCTAGGGTAACCTATAATTCACCCCTCCACTTT. Translation: CSARVTYNSPLHF.

The table lists this clonotype with a few counts. J is TRBJ1-2 and V is TRBV11-2; the match to TRBD1 covers 9 bases. The V gene's germline CDR1 is SGHAT and CDR2 FQNNGV. With V trimmed by 4 bases and J by 14 bases, 11 bases remained unmatched. The CDR3 spans 13 residues. CDR3 sequence (DNA): TGTGCCAGCAGCTCCCGGGACAGGGCCGACCGAACCTTC. Its protein product is CASSSRDRADRTF. The full variable domain, with the rest looked up from reference TRBV11-2 and TRBJ1-2, is EAGVAQSPRYKIIEKRQSVAFWCNPISGHATLYWYQQILGQGPKLLIQFQNNGVVDDSQLPKDRFSAERLKGVDSTLKIQPAKLEDSAVYLCASSSRDRADRTFGSGTRLTVV.

This clonotype was counted a single time. V and J are TRBV2 and TRBJ2-1, with D uncertain. This CDR3 spans 12 amino acids. CDR1 is SNHLY and CDR2 is FYNNEI in the germline V gene. V was shortened by 4 bases and J by 9 bases, with 10 bases between the two germline ends. CDR3 bases: TGTGCCAGCAGTGTTTCGGGCACTGAGCAGTTCTTC. Its translation: CASSVSGTEQFF.

V gene TRBV25-1 combines with J gene TRBJ1-1, with D unclear. CDR3 length equals 13 residues. V lost 3 bases, J lost 1 base, and 6 bases lay in between. Germline V gene data show CDR1 as MGHDK and CDR2 as SYGVNS. The CDR3 sequence: CASSDWENTEAFF. The CDR3 nucleotides read TGTGCCAGCAGTGATTGGGAGAACACTGAAGCTTTCTTT.

This clonotype was seen a handful of times. J is TRBJ2-2 and V is TRBV5-6; TRBD1 matches 9 bases. V lost 1 base to trimming and J lost 6 bases; unmatched junction nucleotides: 10. CDR3 length: 17 residues. From germline, CDR1 is SGHDT and CDR2 YYEEEE. The CDR3 bases are TGTGCCAGCAGCTTGAGAACAGGGGGCTGGGACGCCGGGGAGCTGTTTTTT. This gives the protein CASSLRTGGWDAGELFF.

This clonotype was detected only a few times. The chain recombines TRBV5-4 with TRBJ2-1, with D perhaps matching TRBD2 (7 bases). This CDR3 is built from 16 residues. The V end was cut by 1 base, the J end by 6 bases, with 17 bases between. The V gene's germline CDR1 is SGHNT and CDR2 YYREEE (reference sequence). The DNA for the CDR3 is TGTGCCAGCAGCTTGACTGGGGGGGGGCCTCTCAATGAGCAGTTCTTC. Its protein is CASSLTGGGPLNEQFF. Filled out from reference TRBV5-4 and TRBJ2-1, the complete variable domain reads ETGVTQSPTHLIKTRGQQVTLRCSSQSGHNTVSWYQQALGQGPQFIFQYYREEENGRGNFPPRFSGLQFPNYSSELNVNALELDDSALYLCASSLTGGGPLNEQFFGPGTRLTVL.

This chain uses TRBV5-5 with TRBJ2-7, with 9 positions matching TRBD1. Germline V gives CDR1 SGHKS, CDR2 YYEKEE (reference sequence). The CDR3 spans 15 residues. V lost 3 bases, J lost 0 bases, and 4 bases stayed unmatched. The CDR3 here is CASSSGTGFSYEQYF. CDR3 in DNA: TGTGCCAGCAGCTCGGGGACAGGGTTCTCCTACGAGCAGTACTTC. Complete variable domain (other parts from reference TRBV5-5 and TRBJ2-7): DAGVTQSPTHLIKTRGQQVTLRCSPISGHKSVSWYQQVLGQGPQFIFQYYEKEERGRGNFPDRFSARQFPNYSSELNVNALLLGDSALYLCASSSGTGFSYEQYFGPGTRLTVT.

This clonotype was seen a handful of times. The V call is TRBV4-3, the J call TRBJ2-7; 7 bases match TRBD1. CDR1 and CDR2 from the germline V gene are LGHNA and YSLEER. With 0 bases clipped from V and 5 bases from J, the junction kept 7 bases outside the gene matches. The CDR3 has 15 amino acids. CDR3: CASSQDGDREDEQYF. The CDR3 bases are TGCGCCAGCAGCCAAGACGGCGACAGGGAAGACGAGCAGTACTTC.

This clonotype turned up a few times. This rearrangement joins TRBV5-1 to TRBJ2-5, with 10 bases identical to TRBD2. V shed 4 bases, J shed 2 bases, and the junction held 5 bases outside the gene matches. CDR3 length: 15 amino acids. CDR1 and CDR2 from the germline V gene are SGHRS and YFSETQ. The CDR3 DNA reads TGCGCCAGCAGCGATCCTAGCGGGGGTCAAGAGACCCAGTACTTC. Translated, it gives CASSDPSGGQETQYF.